Sequencing of this T cell receptor (beta chain) was carried out in a study of T-cell reconstitution after alpha-beta-depleted transplantation in children listed by TCRdb under 2016. Regarding the complete study: T-cell immune reconstitution after TCRalphabeta/CD19-depleted allogeneic hematopoietic cell transplantation in children was quantitatively tracked in the study by means of TCR repertoire profiling. The research as a whole found: About two months after transplant, the apparently early recovery of alphabetaT-cell counts reportedly depended on just several hundred clones that had expanded rapidly and came from non-depleted graft cells. Hyperexpanded clone frequencies declined over subsequent months; after one year, T-cell counts and TCRbeta diversity were mostly attributed to newly produced T cells. In some patients, the high TCRbeta diversity seen at day 60 was put down to recipient T cells and intrathymic progenitors that had survived conditioning.

The treatment or condition label for this specimen denotes: allogeneic hematopoietic cell transplantation with graft depleted of TCRalphabeta T cells and CD19 B cells. Transplant recipients were children who received TCRalphabeta/CD19-depleted allogeneic hematopoietic cell grafts. As encoded in the germline V gene (reference sequence), CDR1 is LNHNV while CDR2 is YYDKDF. Inclusive of the bounding cysteine and phenylalanine, the CDR3 is 13 residues long. The retained sequence is limited to the CDR3, 39 bases, with the frame set at the first base. Trimming at the junction amounts to 5 bases on V and 7 bases on J, and the germline ends lie 15 bases apart. Points on this clonotype: What antigen it recognizes has not been identified. The sample holds no much larger clone one base away, and base qualities are not on file.

The library was produced with PCR. For sequencing, an Illumina HiSeq 2500 was employed. To normalize quantification of the TCRbeta repertoire, the TCR libraries were built with molecular barcoding that relied on unique molecular identifiers. TCRdb applied fastp at Q25 and MiXCR to the public reads, then kept only in-frame beta chains. Rows matching on CDR3 protein sequence are summarized as one entry with the most common DNA and genes. The sample includes 95,000 to 150,000 distinct CDR3 sequences, with more than 20% observed a single time. The ten biggest clones cover over 9.5% of the sample. This clonotype was sampled from a male patient between 2 and 10 years old who had a stem cell transplant for chronic granulomatous disease, so the T cells may come from the graft donor. This sample comprised PBMCs, mostly from graft donor cells, obtained 180 days after TCRalphabeta/CD19-depleted stem cell transplant. The sequence links TRBV15 to TRBJ2-7; the D gene is perhaps TRBD2, on 5 matching bases. The CDR3 sequence is CATSAASSGEQYF. The sequenced DNA is TGTGCCACCAGCGCAGCTAGCTCTGGAGAGCAGTACTTC.